This T cell receptor beta chain was sequenced during a study of shared clonotypes between healthy human individuals. The overall study: The people who gave samples were a couple of women and a few men aged 18 to 49.

This clone was recorded once. Its antigen is unidentified. Profiling relied on immunoSEQ multiplex PCR, and the TCRdb table lists in-frame clones only, not all of them. The sample yields about 690,000 clones, less than 95% seen once. Deletions cut 2 bases from V and 7 bases from J, with 9 bases between. The CDR3 covers 13 residues. Per germline, CDR1 SGHTA and CDR2 FQGTGA. Study findings and constraints: Memory subsets generally showed smaller estimated richness than naive subsets did.

The chain uses TRBV7-3 and TRBJ2-1; D ambiguous. The sequenced sample consisted of memory CD8+ T cells from PBMCs. As to subset: CD45RO+ cells pooled with CCR7-negative TemRA cells. This receptor was taken from a man aged 18 to 29 in good health. Some clones in this sample may be carry-over from other donors' samples. In DNA form, the CDR3 reads TGTGCCAGCAGCTTAGAGAGCACTAATGAGCAGTTCTTC. This sequence encodes CASSLESTNEQFF.